Included here is one T cell receptor (beta chain) sequence, with context. This entry comes from a study of blood T cell repertoires in COVID-19. About the research overall: Donors in the United States, Italy and Spain gave samples during acute or convalescent COVID-19.

In the original workflow: By means of reference gene primer amplification, nucleated cell counts were estimated. Produced via immunoSEQ multiplex PCR; TCRdb's table is partial and in-frame only. V and J calls and clone size follow that table, whereas D and trimming were derived from the DNA. The sample shows more than 200,000 clones, around four fifths of them seen only once. The germline V gene encodes CDR1 LGHDT and CDR2 YNNKEL (reference sequence). The CDR3 is 13 residues long. V lost 2 bases to trimming and J lost 5 bases, with 9 bases between them. While infection was still active, Seattle patients were enrolled and then followed longitudinally.

The origin of this receptor is a woman at least 80 years old with COVID-19, enrolled during active disease. The sample taken for sequencing was peripheral blood. The chain carries TRBV3-1 (or the pseudogene TRBV3-2) and TRBJ2-5, with D unclear. The CDR3 DNA is TGTGCCAGCAGCCAATGGAGTGATGAGACCCAGTACTTC. Its translation is CASSQWSDETQYF.